This T cell receptor (beta chain) derives from a study of T cells in Graves' hyperthyroidism and ophthalmopathy. In regard to this clonotype: The antigen remains unidentified.

Ophthalmopathy cases scored 3 or more on the Clinical Activity Score and 4 or more on NOSPECS grade, with duration below 3 months. Using RNA transcripts as the source, TCR beta CDR3 regions were amplified. During a first-round RT-PCR of the TCR CDR3, the HTBI primer set was used. TCRdb re-called the multiplex PCR reads with MiXCR, one entry per CDR3 protein. This table has about 37,000 distinct CDR3 sequences, roughly 52% appearing once. V gave up 8 bases and J gave up 2 bases, with 23 bases separating them. Germline CDR1 SQVTM, CDR2 ANQGSEA. This CDR3 has 16 residues. General observations from the study: Most clonotypes expanded in the thyroid (above 0.001) were also present in blood.

The rearrangement links TRBV29-1 to TRBJ2-3; D is unresolved. The TCR originated in a man in his forties or fifties with Graves' ophthalmopathy. The sample was blood. DNA of the CDR3: TGCAGCAGTTTAGATCCTCCGGGTATCAACACAGATACGCAGTATTTT. Its protein product is CSSLDPPGINTDTQYF.